Listed below are T cell receptor beta chains from one sample, sequenced in a study of radiation and T cells in renal cell carcinoma. Profiled with immunoSEQ multiplex PCR; TCRdb holds only in-frame clones, not every one. The data contain nearly 20,000 clones, 50% to 65% of them singletons. The sequencing here drew on tumor tissue, taken from a patient whose treatment included radiotherapy and nephrectomy. Receptor source: a woman aged 65 to 85 with renal cell carcinoma. Each CDR3 is given with its conserved first and last residue. The order of the fields is CDR3 length, D gene, clone size, V gene, J gene, CDR3 DNA, CDR3 protein. The D gene is left open where the match is weak. Expanded clones are given a class, and other clones once, few, many or no size at all.

len: 13; d_gene: .; abundance: .; v_gene: TRBV14; j_gene: TRBJ2-7; CDR3nt: TGTGCCAGCAGCCAAGACACAGAGTACGAGCAGTACTTC; CDR3aa: CASSQDTEYEQYF
len: 18; d_gene: TRBD2; abundance: .; v_gene: TRBV27; j_gene: TRBJ2-5; CDR3nt: TGTGCCAGCCGACCTCGGGCTAGCGGGGGGGCCCTCCAAGAGACCCAGTACTTC; CDR3aa: CASRPRASGGALQETQYF
len: 15; d_gene: .; abundance: .; v_gene: TRBV4-1; j_gene: TRBJ2-7; CDR3nt: TGCGCCAGCAGCCCTTCCGGGACGGGACACTACGAGCAGTACTTC; CDR3aa: CASSPSGTGHYEQYF
len: 21; d_gene: .; abundance: .; v_gene: TRBV15; j_gene: TRBJ2-1; CDR3nt: TGTGCCACCAGCAGGGGGCCTTTAGACAGGGACTATCGTGGCTCCTACAATGAGCAGTTCTTC; CDR3aa: CATSRGPLDRDYRGSYNEQFF
len: 14; d_gene: .; abundance: few; v_gene: TRBV6-5; j_gene: TRBJ2-2; CDR3nt: TGTGCCAGCAGTAAAAACGGCAACACCGGGGAGCTGTTTTTT; CDR3aa: CASSKNGNTGELFF
len: 12; d_gene: TRBD1; abundance: few; v_gene: TRBV6-5; j_gene: TRBJ2-7; CDR3nt: TGTGCCAGCGCGACAGGGTGGTCCGAGCAGTACTTC; CDR3aa: CASATGWSEQYF
len: 14; d_gene: .; abundance: .; v_gene: TRBV5-1; j_gene: TRBJ2-1; CDR3nt: TGCGCCAGCAGCTTGGCCAGTTCCCACAATGAGCAGTTCTTC; CDR3aa: CASSLASSHNEQFF
len: 16; d_gene: TRBD1; abundance: .; v_gene: TRBV4-2; j_gene: TRBJ1-5; CDR3nt: TGTGCCAGCAGCCAAGGGACAGGGAGTAGGAATCAGCCCCAGCATTTT; CDR3aa: CASSQGTGSRNQPQHF
len: 14; d_gene: .; abundance: .; v_gene: TRBV2; j_gene: TRBJ1-5; CDR3nt: TGTGCCAGCAGTGAATCGTATGTTGGCCAGCCCCAGCATTTT; CDR3aa: CASSESYVGQPQHF
len: 11; d_gene: .; abundance: .; v_gene: TRBV6-6; j_gene: TRBJ2-4; CDR3nt: TGTGCCAGCAGCCTTGCTGACATTCAGTACTTC; CDR3aa: CASSLADIQYF
len: 16; d_gene: .; abundance: few; v_gene: TRBV7-9; j_gene: TRBJ2-5; CDR3nt: TGTGCCAGCAGCAAGCTTAGTAGGTGGCAGGCAGAGACCCAGTACTTC; CDR3aa: CASSKLSRWQAETQYF
len: 15; d_gene: .; abundance: .; v_gene: TRBV15; j_gene: TRBJ2-7; CDR3nt: TGTGCCACCAGCAGAGGTACAACCAGATTCTACGAGCAGTACTTC; CDR3aa: CATSRGTTRFYEQYF
len: 13; d_gene: TRBD1; abundance: .; v_gene: TRBV19; j_gene: TRBJ2-7; CDR3nt: TGTGCCAGTAGTGGGGGACAGGGCTACGAGCAGTACTTC; CDR3aa: CASSGGQGYEQYF
len: 15; d_gene: .; abundance: .; v_gene: TRBV29-1; j_gene: TRBJ1-2; CDR3nt: TGCAGCGTTGGGACAATCGGACGGCTACCCTATGGCTACACCTTC; CDR3aa: CSVGTIGRLPYGYTF
len: 15; d_gene: TRBD2; abundance: once; v_gene: TRBV4-3; j_gene: TRBJ2-3; CDR3nt: TGCGCCAGCAGCCCTCTAGCGGGGGGTGGAGATACGCAGTATTTT; CDR3aa: CASSPLAGGGDTQYF
len: 19; d_gene: TRBD1; abundance: .; v_gene: TRBV5-1; j_gene: TRBJ1-1; CDR3nt: TGCGCCAGCAGCTTGGGGCTCCGGGACAGGGGCTTCATGAACACTGAAGCTTTCTTT; CDR3aa: CASSLGLRDRGFMNTEAFF
len: 18; d_gene: TRBD2; abundance: once; v_gene: TRBV5-1; j_gene: TRBJ2-7; CDR3nt: TGCGCCAGCAGCTTGGAGACTAGCGGGGCTAGGAGCTCCTACGAGCAGTACTTC; CDR3aa: CASSLETSGARSSYEQYF
len: 22; d_gene: TRBD2; abundance: .; v_gene: TRBV10-1; j_gene: TRBJ2-3; CDR3nt: TGCGCCAGCAGTGAGTCCCGACTAGCGGGGGGGCCAGAAACCGCTCGCACAGATACGCAGTATTTT; CDR3aa: CASSESRLAGGPETARTDTQYF
len: 14; d_gene: .; abundance: .; v_gene: TRBV7-6; j_gene: TRBJ1-2; CDR3nt: TGTGCCAGCAGCTTAGGGGCCACTGGTTATGGCTACACCTTC; CDR3aa: CASSLGATGYGYTF
len: 15; d_gene: .; abundance: .; v_gene: TRBV9; j_gene: TRBJ2-5; CDR3nt: TGTGCCAGCAGCGTAGTACCCAGCAACCAAGAGACCCAGTACTTC; CDR3aa: CASSVVPSNQETQYF
len: 15; d_gene: TRBD1; abundance: few; v_gene: TRBV2; j_gene: TRBJ1-5; CDR3nt: TGTGCCAGCACCCTAGGGGACAGGGGCAATCAGCCCCAGCATTTT; CDR3aa: CASTLGDRGNQPQHF
len: 14; d_gene: TRBD1; abundance: once; v_gene: TRBV7-8; j_gene: TRBJ1-1; CDR3nt: TGTGCCAGCACCCCACAGGGGCGGAACACTGAAGCTTTCTTT; CDR3aa: CASTPQGRNTEAFF
len: 14; d_gene: .; abundance: .; v_gene: TRBV30; j_gene: TRBJ1-1; CDR3nt: TGTGCCTGGAATAGACAGAACATGAACACTGAAGCTTTCTTT; CDR3aa: CAWNRQNMNTEAFF
len: 15; d_gene: .; abundance: medium-sized; v_gene: TRBV4-2; j_gene: TRBJ1-5; CDR3nt: TGTGCCAGCAGCCGTACAGGGTTAGATGGTCAGCCCCAGCATTTT; CDR3aa: CASSRTGLDGQPQHF
len: 14; d_gene: TRBD1; abundance: .; v_gene: TRBV5-1; j_gene: TRBJ1-2; CDR3nt: TGCGCCAGCAGCGAGGGACAGGGGCCCTATGGCTACACCTTC; CDR3aa: CASSEGQGPYGYTF
len: 12; d_gene: .; abundance: .; v_gene: TRBV29-1; j_gene: TRBJ2-3; CDR3nt: TGCAGCGTTGAATATTCCACAGATACGCAGTATTTT; CDR3aa: CSVEYSTDTQYF
len: 15; d_gene: TRBD2; abundance: .; v_gene: TRBV29-1; j_gene: TRBJ2-3; CDR3nt: TGCAGCGTTGAATGGGCTAGCGGCCGCACAGATACGCAGTATTTT; CDR3aa: CSVEWASGRTDTQYF
len: 12; d_gene: .; abundance: .; v_gene: TRBV6-6; j_gene: TRBJ1-3; CDR3nt: TGTGCCAGCAGGAAAGATGGAAACACCATATATTTT; CDR3aa: CASRKDGNTIYF
len: 17; d_gene: TRBD2; abundance: .; v_gene: TRBV9; j_gene: TRBJ2-3; CDR3nt: TGTGCCAGCAGCGTAGAGGCGCCTAGCGGGGGCACAGATACGCAGTATTTT; CDR3aa: CASSVEAPSGGTDTQYF
len: 15; d_gene: TRBD1; abundance: .; v_gene: TRBV7-8; j_gene: TRBJ2-7; CDR3nt: TGTGCCAGCAGTAACGCGGGACAGGGCCCCTACGAGCAGTACTTC; CDR3aa: CASSNAGQGPYEQYF
len: 15; d_gene: .; abundance: .; v_gene: TRBV9; j_gene: TRBJ1-6; CDR3nt: TGTGCCAGCAGCGTAAGGGGTCACTATAATTCACCCCTCCACTTT; CDR3aa: CASSVRGHYNSPLHF
len: 15; d_gene: .; abundance: .; v_gene: TRBV4-3; j_gene: TRBJ1-2; CDR3nt: TGCGCCAGCAGCCAAGGGCTGGGGGGACTTTCTGGCTACACCTTC; CDR3aa: CASSQGLGGLSGYTF
len: 15; d_gene: .; abundance: .; v_gene: TRBV27; j_gene: TRBJ2-1; CDR3nt: TGTGCCAGCAGGGATTCATTGAGGTCCTACAATGAGCAGTTCTTC; CDR3aa: CASRDSLRSYNEQFF
len: 13; d_gene: .; abundance: .; v_gene: TRBV6-1; j_gene: TRBJ1-2; CDR3nt: TGTGCCAGCAGTGAAGCGGGGCGGGATGGCTACACCTTC; CDR3aa: CASSEAGRDGYTF
len: 20; d_gene: TRBD1; abundance: .; v_gene: TRBV2; j_gene: TRBJ1-2; CDR3nt: TGTGCCAGCACCACCGGACAGGGGGCCGGTAGACCCCCTACTAACTATGGCTACACCTTC; CDR3aa: CASTTGQGAGRPPTNYGYTF
len: 16; d_gene: .; abundance: .; v_gene: TRBV4-3; j_gene: TRBJ2-5; CDR3nt: TGCGCCAGCAGTCGGACCTTCGGGACTCTGCAAGAGACCCAGTACTTC; CDR3aa: CASSRTFGTLQETQYF
len: 13; d_gene: TRBD1; abundance: .; v_gene: TRBV11-2; j_gene: TRBJ2-5; CDR3nt: TGTGCCAGCAGCTTAGGGCAGGGGGTGACCCAGTACTTC; CDR3aa: CASSLGQGVTQYF
len: 16; d_gene: TRBD2; abundance: .; v_gene: TRBV28; j_gene: TRBJ2-1; CDR3nt: TGTGCCAGCAGTTACCCGGGACTAGCGGTCTACAATGAGCAGTTCTTC; CDR3aa: CASSYPGLAVYNEQFF
len: 13; d_gene: .; abundance: few; v_gene: TRBV30; j_gene: TRBJ1-1; CDR3nt: TGTGCCTGGAGTCTCCCGACCGGGACTGAAGCTTTCTTT; CDR3aa: CAWSLPTGTEAFF
len: 16; d_gene: TRBD2; abundance: .; v_gene: TRBV11-3; j_gene: TRBJ2-1; CDR3nt: TGTGCCAGCAGCTTAAAATCGGCGGGGGGCAGCGATGAGCAGTTCTTC; CDR3aa: CASSLKSAGGSDEQFF
len: 15; d_gene: .; abundance: .; v_gene: TRBV14; j_gene: TRBJ1-1; CDR3nt: TGTGCCAGCAGCCAAGATGTAGGGTTCGACACTGAAGCTTTCTTT; CDR3aa: CASSQDVGFDTEAFF
len: 14; d_gene: .; abundance: few; v_gene: TRBV9; j_gene: TRBJ2-7; CDR3nt: TGTGCCAGCAGCGTAGCATTCGGGGGATCCGAGCAGTACTTC; CDR3aa: CASSVAFGGSEQYF
len: 15; d_gene: TRBD1; abundance: medium-sized; v_gene: TRBV27; j_gene: TRBJ2-3; CDR3nt: TGTGCCAGCAGCCTCTCGGGACAGTCGTCAGATACGCAGTATTTT; CDR3aa: CASSLSGQSSDTQYF
len: 16; d_gene: .; abundance: .; v_gene: TRBV25-1; j_gene: TRBJ1-1; CDR3nt: TGTGCCAGCAGTGTGCAGGGTACTCATGCAGGCACTGAAGCTTTCTTT; CDR3aa: CASSVQGTHAGTEAFF
len: 14; d_gene: TRBD1; abundance: few; v_gene: TRBV2; j_gene: TRBJ1-3; CDR3nt: TGTGCCAGCAGGACCGGGACAGGGGGAAACACCATATATTTT; CDR3aa: CASRTGTGGNTIYF
len: 14; d_gene: .; abundance: .; v_gene: TRBV6-6; j_gene: TRBJ1-1; CDR3nt: TGTGCCACCCGACCCGGGGGACAGAACACTGAAGCTTTCTTT; CDR3aa: CATRPGGQNTEAFF
len: 15; d_gene: TRBD2; abundance: .; v_gene: TRBV7-9; j_gene: TRBJ2-1; CDR3nt: TGTGCCAGCAGCGTATCTAGCGGGGGGCTGAATGAGCAGTTCTTC; CDR3aa: CASSVSSGGLNEQFF
len: 16; d_gene: TRBD2; abundance: .; v_gene: TRBV5-1; j_gene: TRBJ2-1; CDR3nt: TGCGCCAGCAGCCGGGGACTAGCGGGGGCGGGCGATGAGCAGTTCTTC; CDR3aa: CASSRGLAGAGDEQFF
len: 16; d_gene: TRBD1; abundance: .; v_gene: TRBV30; j_gene: TRBJ1-2; CDR3nt: TGTGCCAGCAGCTCTCCCCTCGACAGGGGAGGATATGGCTACACCTTC; CDR3aa: CASSSPLDRGGYGYTF
len: 16; d_gene: TRBD1; abundance: .; v_gene: TRBV7-9; j_gene: TRBJ1-6; CDR3nt: TGTGCCAGCAGCTTAATCGTCACAGGGGGGATGCCACCCCTCCACTTT; CDR3aa: CASSLIVTGGMPPLHF
len: 14; d_gene: TRBD1; abundance: .; v_gene: TRBV19; j_gene: TRBJ2-7; CDR3nt: TGTGCCAGTAGTATGGGACAGGGTCTCGACGAGCAGTACTTC; CDR3aa: CASSMGQGLDEQYF
len: 13; d_gene: .; abundance: .; v_gene: TRBV19; j_gene: TRBJ2-3; CDR3nt: TGTGCCAGTAGTATTAGAACCGCAGATACGCAGTATTTT; CDR3aa: CASSIRTADTQYF
len: 19; d_gene: .; abundance: .; v_gene: TRBV7-9; j_gene: TRBJ2-5; CDR3nt: TGTGCCAGCAGCGTAAGGGGGGAGCGAGATTGGGCAGCTCAAGAGACCCAGTACTTC; CDR3aa: CASSVRGERDWAAQETQYF
len: 15; d_gene: .; abundance: .; v_gene: TRBV9; j_gene: TRBJ2-4; CDR3nt: TGTGCCAGCAGCGCCCATCTAGATCCCGGCTCCATTCAGTACTTC; CDR3aa: CASSAHLDPGSIQYF
len: 17; d_gene: .; abundance: few; v_gene: TRBV5-1; j_gene: TRBJ2-1; CDR3nt: TGCGCCAGCAGCTTCAGTGGCGGCAGGGACTTCTACAATGAGCAGTTCTTC; CDR3aa: CASSFSGGRDFYNEQFF